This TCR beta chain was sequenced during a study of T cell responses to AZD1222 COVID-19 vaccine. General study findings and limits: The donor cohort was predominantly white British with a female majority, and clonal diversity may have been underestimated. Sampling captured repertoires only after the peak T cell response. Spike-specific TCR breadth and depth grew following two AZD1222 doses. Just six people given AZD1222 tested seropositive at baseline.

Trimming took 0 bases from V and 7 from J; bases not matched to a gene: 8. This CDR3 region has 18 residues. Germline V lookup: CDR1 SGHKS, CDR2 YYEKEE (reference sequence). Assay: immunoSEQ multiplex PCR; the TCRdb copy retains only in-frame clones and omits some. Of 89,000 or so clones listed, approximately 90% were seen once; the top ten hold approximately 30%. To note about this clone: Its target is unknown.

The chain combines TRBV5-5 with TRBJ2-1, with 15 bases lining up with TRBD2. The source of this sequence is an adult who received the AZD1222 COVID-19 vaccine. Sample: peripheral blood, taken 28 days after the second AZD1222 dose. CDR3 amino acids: CASSLVGTSGRRGNEQFF. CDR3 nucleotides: TGTGCCAGCAGCTTGGTCGGGACTAGCGGGAGGAGGGGGAATGAGCAGTTCTTC. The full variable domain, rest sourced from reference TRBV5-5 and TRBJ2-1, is DAGVTQSPTHLIKTRGQQVTLRCSPISGHKSVSWYQQVLGQGPQFIFQYYEKEERGRGNFPDRFSARQFPNYSSELNVNALLLGDSALYLCASSLVGTSGRRGNEQFFGPGTRLTVL.